The rows below give T cell receptor beta chains drawn from one sample of a study of technical replicates of blood from a few donors. The data were produced by immunoSEQ multiplex PCR, yet TCRdb's version contains in-frame clones alone and is incomplete. The sample contains about 70,000 clones, nearly 99% of which appear only once. Source material: T cells isolated from PBMCs. All receptors come from a human donor in good health. Each CDR3 is given with its conserved first and last residue.

v_call	j_call	cdr3_aa
TRBV19	TRBJ2-1	CASSLSLGIGNEQFF
TRBV19	TRBJ1-3	CASSMGDRVRNTIYF
TRBV7-9	TRBJ2-3	CASSLEARREIDTQYF
TRBV29-1	TRBJ2-5	CSVETGQETQYF
TRBV6-5	TRBJ1-5	CASSYSFTGYQPQHF
TRBV29-1	TRBJ2-7	CSVVPSGRAYGEQYF
TRBV28	TRBJ2-7	CASSLIEGYEQYF
TRBV7-9	TRBJ2-1	CASKGGSANEQFF
TRBV6-1	TRBJ2-7	CASSVEGRTNYEQYF
TRBV6-1	TRBJ1-5	CASSGRRDRRQPQHF
TRBV5-1	TRBJ1-1	CASSSLGGVNTEAFF
TRBV7-8	TRBJ2-1	CASSIDREDEQFF
TRBV7-6	TRBJ2-5	CASSPTGIETQYF
TRBV16	TRBJ2-1	CASNPNLAVNEQFF
TRBV19	TRBJ2-7	CASSILDSSYEQYF
TRBV9	TRBJ1-2	CASSVTGNYGYTF
TRBV9	TRBJ2-2	CASSVALRTGGDTGELFF
TRBV30	TRBJ1-2	CAWSGQNYGYTF
TRBV29-1	TRBJ2-2	CSVDRGRRGELFF
TRBV18	TRBJ1-2	CASSPPGGGYGYTF
TRBV7-2	TRBJ2-7	CASSLDAASRAYEQYF
TRBV30	TRBJ1-4	CAWAWRDEKLFF
TRBV9	TRBJ1-1	CASSPGGQTNTEAFF
TRBV19	TRBJ1-5	CASSISVRNQPQHF
TRBV6-5	TRBJ1-2	CASSQAREHYGYTF
TRBV7-2	TRBJ1-2	CASSPGTGTHGYTF